This TCR beta chain originates from a study of T cells in Graves' hyperthyroidism and ophthalmopathy. The study's findings and limits: Blood also contained most expanded thyroid clonotypes above 0.001.

Criteria for exclusion of patients were uncontrolled infection, other autoimmune disease, pregnancy or lactation. Clinical symptoms, serum thyroxine and TRAb, thyroid ultrasound and orbital computed tomography together formed the diagnostic basis. Amplification targeted TCR beta CDR3 regions from RNA transcripts. In the first-round RT-PCR of the TCR CDR3, the HTBI primer set was used. A single record per CDR3 protein comes from TCRdb applying MiXCR to the multiplex PCR reads. Of approximately 100,000 distinct CDR3 sequences in the sample, around 42% were seen once. This clonotype was observed many times. Its antigen is as yet unknown. Trimming cost V 5 bases and J 6 bases, with 13 bases left between them. Germline CDR1 and CDR2: SEHNR and FQNEAQ (reference sequence). CDR3 size: 13 residues.

This chain joins TRBV7-9 and TRBJ1-1; unclear D gene. The sample comprised peripheral blood or thyroid tissue (not recorded which). The TCR originated in a woman aged 25 to 45 with Graves' hyperthyroidism. The CDR3 sequence is CASSPGIYAEAFF. CDR3 nucleotides: TGTGCCAGCAGCCCCGGGATTTACGCTGAAGCTTTCTTT.